The next 20 T cell receptor beta chains were all read from a single sample in a study of T-cell reconstitution after alpha-beta-depleted transplantation in children. Unique molecular identifiers tagged the TCRbeta library. TCRdb processed the PCR reads anew with MiXCR; each CDR3 protein has one entry. The sample contains under 250,000 distinct CDR3 sequences, roughly 15% of which appear only once. This specimen was PBMCs, mostly from graft donor cells, taken 360 days after TCRalphabeta/CD19-depleted stem cell transplant. These receptors were taken from a male patient aged 2 to 9 who had a stem cell transplant for acute lymphoblastic leukemia, so the T cells may come from the graft donor.

The sample holds many counts of this clonotype. The V call is TRBV7-2, the J call TRBJ2-3; 7 positions agree with TRBD2. CDR3 length: 15 residues. The V gene's germline CDR1 is SGHTA and CDR2 FQGNSA. Trimming at V came to 2 bases and at J to 0 bases, leaving 2 bases not matched to a gene. For the CDR3, the DNA is TGTGCCAGCAGCTTACTAGCGGCTAGCACAGATACGCAGTATTTT. Amino acid sequence: CASSLLAASTDTQYF.

The chain is built from TRBV7-8 and TRBJ1-5, with TRBD1 matching 9 bases. The CDR3 is made up of 19 amino acids. After removal of 5 bases from V and 0 bases from J, the junction contained 14 bases not matched to a gene. Germline CDR1 and CDR2: SGHVS and FQNEAQ. As DNA, the CDR3 is TGTGCCAGCAGCCAATTACCGGGACAGGGCTCTTTTAGCAATCAGCCCCAGCATTTT. This gives the protein CASSQLPGQGSFSNQPQHF.

This clonotype has ten or more counts. This sequence joins TRBV6-6 and TRBJ2-7; D possibly corresponds to TRBD2 (5 bases). Trimming pared 7 bases from V and 5 bases from J, leaving 12 bases between. The CDR3 covers 12 residues. The germline V gene has CDR1 MNHNY and CDR2 SVGAGI (reference sequence). The CDR3 nucleotides read TGTGCCAGCACCTCCTCGGGGAACGAGCAGTACTTC. It is translated as CASTSSGNEQYF.

In its sample, this clonotype was seen a few times. The chain carries TRBV15 and TRBJ1-5, with D unclear. The CDR3 runs 12 residues. The V gene lost 5 bases and the J gene lost 6 bases, with 8 bases spanning the gap. CDR1 and CDR2 from the germline V gene are LNHNV and YYDKDF (reference sequence). CDR3 nucleotide sequence: TGTGCCACCAGCGGCCCACGTCAGCCCCAGCATTTT. Amino acids: CATSGPRQPQHF. Full variable domain (rest looked up from reference TRBV15 and TRBJ1-5): DAMVIQNPRYQVTQFGKPVTLSCSQTLNHNVMYWYQQKSSQAPKLLFHYYDKDFNNEADTPDNFQSRRPNTSFCFLDIRSPGLGDTAMYLCATSGPRQPQHFGDGTRLSIL.

This clonotype was counted only a few times. The V and J genes are TRBV11-2 and TRBJ2-5; D perhaps matches TRBD1 (6 bases). The CDR3 is 14 residues long. Trimming cost V 3 bases and J 7 bases, with 15 bases left between them. Germline V gene lookup returns CDR1 SGHAT and CDR2 FQNNGV. CDR3 sequence: CASSFQGPPTTQYF. CDR3 DNA sequence: TGTGCCAGCAGCTTTCAGGGGCCCCCAACGACCCAGTACTTC.

V and J are TRBV10-3 and TRBJ2-7; TRBD2 matches at 7 bases. V shed 6 bases and J 2 bases; nucleotides not matched to a gene: 7. CDR3 length equals 14 residues. Germline CDR1 is ENHRY and CDR2 is SYGVKD. The DNA of the CDR3 is TGTGCCATCAGGGATCTAGCGGAGCCCTACGAGCAGTACTTC. Protein sequence: CAIRDLAEPYEQYF.

The V call is TRBV6-4, the J call TRBJ1-4, with D possibly TRBD1 on 5 matching bases. From germline, CDR1 is MRHNA and CDR2 SNTAGT. There are 13 residues in the CDR3. V gave up 6 bases and J gave up 8 bases, with 13 bases separating them. This chain's CDR3 is CASSRDFGEKLFF. The DNA for the CDR3 is TGTGCCAGCAGCCGGGACTTCGGGGAAAAACTGTTTTTT.

V gene TRBV4-2 combines with J gene TRBJ1-1; D is unresolved. V lost 5 bases and J lost 7, with 17 bases in between. CDR1 LGHNA and CDR2 YNFKEQ come from the germline V gene. The CDR3 length is 14 residues. The CDR3 sequence: CASSTLEGFVEAFF. The CDR3 DNA is TGTGCCAGCAGCACCCTCGAAGGGTTTGTTGAAGCTTTCTTT.

This clonotype has just a few counts. The chain combines TRBV6-2 or TRBV6-3 with TRBJ2-1; D is unclear. CDR1 is MNHEY and CDR2 is SVGEGT in the germline V gene. The CDR3 totals 18 residues. V lost 4 bases and J lost 1, with 20 bases in between. In DNA, the CDR3 is TGTGCCAGCAGTTTAGACATCAGGAGCCGTATATCCTACAATGAGCAGTTCTTC. Protein sequence: CASSLDIRSRISYNEQFF.

This clonotype was found a few times. This rearrangement joins TRBV2 to TRBJ1-4; 8 bases are a match to TRBD1. Germline values: CDR1 SNHLY, CDR2 FYNNEI. There are 16 residues in the CDR3. J lost 2 bases, V lost 0 bases, and 2 bases had no gene match. The CDR3 loop is CASSEADRDTNEKLFF. The CDR3 DNA sequence: TGTGCCAGCAGTGAAGCGGACAGGGACACTAATGAAAAACTGTTTTTT. The variable domain in full, completed from reference TRBV2 and TRBJ1-4, reads EPEVTQTPSHQVTQMGQEVILRCVPISNHLYFYWYRQILGQKVEFLVSFYNNEISEKSEIFDDQFSVERPDGSNFTLKIRSTKLEDSAMYFCASSEADRDTNEKLFFGSGTQLSVL.

J is TRBJ2-7 and V is TRBV5-6, with TRBD1 matching over 7 bases. Germline-derived CDR1 and CDR2 are SGHDT and YYEEEE. The CDR3 covers 13 residues. V trimming: 4 bases; J trimming: 2 bases; junction bases outside the gene matches: 3. DNA of the CDR3: TGTGCCAGCAGCAGGACAGGAGCCTACGAGCAGTACTTC. This gives the protein CASSRTGAYEQYF. The variable domain in full, completed from reference TRBV5-6 and TRBJ2-7, reads DAGVTQSPTHLIKTRGQQVTLRCSPKSGHDTVSWYQQALGQGPQFIFQYYEEEERQRGNFPDRFSGHQFPNYSSELNVNALLLGDSALYLCASSRTGAYEQYFGPGTRLTVT.

The CDR3 sequence: CASSRPFYYEQYF. In nucleotides, the CDR3 is TGTGCCAGCAGTCGGCCCTTCTACTACGAGCAGTACTTC. The gene calls are TRBV12-3 or TRBV12-4 and TRBJ2-7; D not resolved. There are 13 residues in the CDR3. V lost 5 bases and J 3 bases, leaving 11 bases between the germline ends.

This sequence joins TRBV20-1 and TRBJ2-3; 9 nucleotides match TRBD2. Germline V lookup: CDR1 DFQATT, CDR2 SNEGSKA (reference sequence). The V gene end was trimmed by 8 bases and the J gene end by 6 bases; junction bases not matched to a gene: 6. The CDR3 covers 12 residues. As DNA, the CDR3 is TGCAGTCCAGTCGCGGGGGGGGATACGCAGTATTTT. Translation: CSPVAGGDTQYF.

The chain uses TRBV30 and TRBJ2-3, with TRBD2 matching 7 bases. Losses at the gene ends were 3 bases for V and 2 bases for J; bases not matched to a gene: 8. Germline CDR1 GTSNPN, CDR2 SVGIG (reference sequence). The CDR3 runs to 15 residues. This chain's CDR3 is CAWSEAGMVTDTQYF. The CDR3 coding sequence is TGTGCCTGGAGCGAAGCGGGAATGGTCACAGATACGCAGTATTTT.

This chain joins TRBV12-5 and TRBJ2-3; D is perhaps TRBD2 (5 bases). This CDR3 has 13 amino acids. Germline V CDR1 and CDR2: LGHNT, FRNRAP. V dropped 3 bases and J dropped 6 bases, with 10 bases sitting between them. CDR3 region: CASGFGIVDTQYF. The DNA of the CDR3 is TGTGCTAGTGGTTTCGGGATCGTTGATACGCAGTATTTT.

This clonotype was observed many times. The chain uses TRBV9 and TRBJ2-3; 8 bases align to TRBD2. Unmatched junction bases numbered 8, after V lost 0 bases and J lost 5 bases. CDR3 length: 16 residues. Germline V gene lookup returns CDR1 SGDLS and CDR2 YYNGEE. This CDR3 reads CASSVVPGGSLDTQYF. In nucleotides, the CDR3 is TGTGCCAGCAGCGTAGTCCCGGGGGGGTCACTAGATACGCAGTATTTT.

This rearrangement joins TRBV5-1 to TRBJ2-7, with TRBD1 identical over 7 bases. The CDR3 covers 15 residues. V lost 6 bases to trimming and J lost 3 bases; unmatched junction nucleotides: 12. Germline V gene sequence: CDR1 SGHRS, CDR2 YFSETQ. The CDR3 protein is CASTPPRDSLYEQYF. The CDR3 DNA sequence: TGCGCCAGCACCCCCCCTCGGGACAGTCTCTACGAGCAGTACTTC.

This clonotype was observed a single time. The chain employs TRBV7-6 and TRBJ2-2; 8 bases align to TRBD2. The CDR3 is made up of 17 amino acids. The V gene end was trimmed by 2 bases and the J gene end by 3 bases; junction bases not matched to a gene: 8. Germline V gene sequence: CDR1 SGHVS, CDR2 FNYEAQ. This CDR3 reads CASSLPQRGPYTGELFF. CDR3 DNA sequence: TGTGCCAGCAGCTTACCCCAGCGGGGGCCGTACACCGGGGAGCTGTTTTTT. The whole variable domain, remainder taken from reference TRBV7-6 and TRBJ2-2, is GAGVSQSPRYKVTKRGQDVALRCDPISGHVSLYWYRQALGQGPEFLTYFNYEAQQDKSGLPNDRFSAERPEGSISTLTIQRTEQRDSAMYRCASSLPQRGPYTGELFFGEGSRLTVL.

The sample holds a few counts of this clonotype. The genes are TRBV20-1 and TRBJ2-1; D call uncertain. From germline, CDR1 is DFQATT and CDR2 SNEGSKA (reference sequence). CDR3 size: 11 residues. V shed 1 base and J shed 10 bases, with 8 bases lying between them. CDR3 amino acids: CSARAAAEQFF. The CDR3 DNA reads as TGCAGTGCTAGAGCGGCGGCGGAGCAGTTCTTC.

J is TRBJ2-5 and V is TRBV20-1; 9 bases are a match to TRBD1. Germline V CDR1 and CDR2: DFQATT, SNEGSKA (reference sequence). The V segment lost 5 bases and the J segment 5 bases; nucleotides outside the gene matches: 9. The CDR3 sequence is 14 residues long. CDR3 sequence (DNA): TGCAGTGCTTATCCGGGACAGGGATTTGAGACCCAGTACTTC. This gives the protein CSAYPGQGFETQYF.